This passage covers 26 T cell receptor beta chains from one sample sequenced in a study of T cell repertoires in cytomegalovirus infection. One entry per CDR3 protein results from TCRdb running MiXCR on the reads. The sample consists of some 600,000 distinct CDR3 sequences, less than 25% of them appearing once. Sequences were obtained from CD8+ T cells from PBMCs. Receptors were obtained from a human donor in good health (CMV status not recorded). Some clones in this sample may be carry-over from other donors' samples.

The chain recombines TRBV10-3 with TRBJ2-3, with TRBD1 identical over 7 bases. Germline CDR1 and CDR2: ENHRY and SYGVKD. The trim removed 11 bases at V and 2 bases at J, leaving 7 bases unmatched. The CDR3 runs to 13 residues. The CDR3 DNA follows: TGTGCCGAAGCTAGGGGGCTCACAGATACGCAGTATTTT. Protein product: CAEARGLTDTQYF.

This chain links TRBV7-8 with TRBJ2-5; D possibly matches TRBD1 or TRBD2 (6 bases each). The length of the CDR3 is 15 residues. Germline values: CDR1 SGHVS, CDR2 FQNEAQ. V lost 4 bases and J 3 bases, leaving 15 bases between the germline ends. DNA for the CDR3: TGTGCCAGCAGCTCTGCGACGGGGGCAGAAGAGACCCAGTACTTC. Its translation is CASSSATGAEETQYF.

In the case of this clonotype: This may be a read error, as it is one base from a much larger clone. The chain has TRBV7-4 and TRBJ2-2, with TRBD2 as a possible D gene (5 bases). The CDR3 totals 15 residues. CDR1 SGHVT and CDR2 SQSDAQ come from the germline V gene. The CDR3 DNA follows: TGTGCTAGCAGCTCTGGAGAGGGCCCCACCGGGGAGCCGTTTTTT. As protein: CASSSGEGPTGEPFF.

This clonotype was seen a few times. This chain joins TRBV5-1 and TRBJ2-1, with a possible D match to TRBD1 (6 bases). The length of the CDR3 is 11 residues. V lost 5 bases and J lost 7, with 7 bases in between. The germline gives CDR1 SGHRS, CDR2 YFSETQ. CDR3 nucleotide sequence: TGCGCCAGCAGAGGACAGAATGAGCAGTTCTTC. This translates into CASRGQNEQFF.

This clonotype is a singleton in its sample. The chain links TRBV20-1 to TRBJ2-5; 10 bases fit TRBD2. The V segment lost 0 bases and the J segment 1 base; nucleotides outside the gene matches: 5. CDR3 length: 16 amino acids. From germline, CDR1 is DFQATT and CDR2 SNEGSKA (reference sequence). The CDR3 bases are TGCAGTGCTAGAGATAACAGCGGGGGGGCCCAAGAGACCCAGTACTTC. Amino acids: CSARDNSGGAQETQYF.

This clonotype was observed at least ten times. This chain connects TRBV6-1 to TRBJ2-3; 9 bases fit TRBD2. This CDR3 contains 15 residues. In germline, CDR1 is MNHNS, CDR2 SASEGT. V gave up 7 bases and J gave up 6 bases; unmatched junction bases: 11. CDR3 coding DNA: TGTGCCAGCAATATGGTAGCGGGGGCCTGGGATACGCAGTATTTT. Its translation is CASNMVAGAWDTQYF.

The rearrangement uses TRBV14 and TRBJ1-1; D is undetermined. The CDR3 extends over 15 amino acids. Trimming removed 3 bases at V and 3 bases at J, with 14 bases between. Germline CDR1 is SGHDN and CDR2 is FVKESK. The DNA for the CDR3 is TGTGCCAGCAGCCATAACCTTGTTCGGGACACTGAAGCTTTCTTT. It encodes CASSHNLVRDTEAFF.

This clonotype was seen more than once but under ten times. The chain combines TRBV4-1 with TRBJ1-1; a possible D gene is TRBD1 (6 bases). The CDR3 runs to 16 residues. The germline CDR1 and CDR2 sequences are MGHRA and YSYEKL. V was shortened by 3 bases and J by 1 base, with 15 bases between the two germline ends. CDR3 region: CASSQIYRAPNTEAFF. The DNA of the CDR3 is TGCGCCAGCAGCCAGATCTACAGGGCTCCGAACACTGAAGCTTTCTTT.

This clonotype showed up many times. This chain connects TRBV7-2 to TRBJ2-2; D is unclear. The CDR3 runs 16 residues. Germline CDR1 SGHTA, CDR2 FQGNSA. Trimming removed 5 bases from V and 1 base from J, with 14 bases in between. The CDR3 DNA reads as TGTGCCAGCAGCGGTATCTGGATGGGGAACACCGGGGAGCTGTTTTTT. This encodes CASSGIWMGNTGELFF.

This clonotype has at least ten counts. This chain connects TRBV7-3 to TRBJ2-3, with 9 nucleotides matching TRBD2. This CDR3 spans 17 amino acids. Unmatched junction bases numbered 6, after V lost 0 bases and J lost 2 bases. The germline V gene has CDR1 SGHTA and CDR2 FQGTGA. The CDR3 region has the DNA TGTGCCAGCAGCTTAACGGGGCGGGGGGGCCACACAGATACGCAGTATTTT. Amino acids: CASSLTGRGGHTDTQYF.

This clonotype was counted many times. CDR3 in amino acids: CASSLGIGGEDPYNEQFF. CDR3 in DNA: TGTGCCAGCAGCTTAGGTATCGGTGGAGAGGACCCTTACAATGAGCAGTTCTTC. The chain employs TRBV7-2 and TRBJ2-1; no clear D. The germline V gene encodes CDR1 SGHTA and CDR2 FQGNSA. This CDR3 has 18 residues. V lost 1 base and J lost 4, with 20 bases in between.

This clonotype has ten or more counts. The chain couples TRBV28 to TRBJ1-1; 10 nucleotides match TRBD1. Germline V gene data show CDR1 as MDHEN and CDR2 as SYDVKM. The CDR3 has 18 residues. Trimming at V came to 3 bases and at J to 5 bases, leaving 15 bases not matched to a gene. CDR3 protein: CASSFPKTGGGKETEAFF. The CDR3 DNA follows: TGTGCCAGCAGTTTCCCAAAGACAGGGGGCGGAAAGGAGACTGAAGCTTTCTTT.

In DNA, the CDR3 is TGCGCCAGCAGCCAACTACAGGGGAGGAGCACTGAAGCTTTCTTT. Its translation is CASSQLQGRSTEAFF. The chain recombines TRBV4-3 with TRBJ1-1; 7 nucleotides agree with TRBD1. Germline CDR1 and CDR2: LGHNA and YSLEER. Germline trimming cut 2 bases from V and 4 bases from J; bases unmatched to any gene: 7. This CDR3 has 15 amino acids.

This clonotype was detected ten times or more. This chain joins TRBV28 and TRBJ2-1; 7 bases agree with TRBD2. V lost 4 bases, J lost 6 bases, and 3 bases stayed unmatched. Germline lookup yields CDR1 MDHEN and CDR2 SYDVKM. This CDR3 contains 13 residues. Written as DNA, the CDR3 is TGTGCCAGCAGTTCAGAGCGGGGCAATGAGCAGTTCTTC. This codes for CASSSERGNEQFF.

This clonotype was counted many times. The chain carries TRBV6-2 or TRBV6-3 and TRBJ2-1; D is ambiguous. This CDR3 contains 13 residues. CDR1 MNHEY and CDR2 SVGEGT come from the germline V gene. Deletions cut 7 bases from V and 1 base from J, with 8 bases between. The DNA for the CDR3 is TGTGCCAGCACCCTTGGGTCCTACAATGAGCAGTTCTTC. This encodes CASTLGSYNEQFF.

The V and J genes are TRBV2 and TRBJ1-1; unclear D gene. Trimming left V 10 bases short and J 11 bases short, with 17 bases between. This CDR3 contains 11 residues. Germline assignment: CDR1 SNHLY and CDR2 FYNNEI. CDR3 loop: CATVQKSAAFF. CDR3 nucleotides: TGTGCCACCGTACAGAAGTCGGCGGCTTTCTTT.

This clonotype was recorded a few times. The CDR3 DNA reads TGCAGTGCTTGGGGACTAGCGGGGGGATATACCTACGAGCAGTACTTC. Protein sequence: CSAWGLAGGYTYEQYF. V is TRBV20-1 and J is TRBJ2-7; TRBD2 agrees at 15 bases. CDR1 and CDR2 (germline): DFQATT, SNEGSKA (reference sequence). J gave up 2 bases and V 5 bases, and 7 bases lay outside the gene matches. CDR3 length: 16 amino acids.

V usage is TRBV7-6 and J usage is TRBJ2-7, with 8 bases identical to TRBD2. Looked up from germline, CDR1 is SGHVS and CDR2 is FNYEAQ. The CDR3 covers 14 residues. V lost 6 bases, J lost 3 bases, and 7 bases stayed unmatched. This CDR3 reads CASRVGGGGYEQYF. CDR3 coding DNA: TGTGCCAGCAGGGTCGGGGGGGGGGGCTACGAGCAGTACTTC.

V gene TRBV20-1 combines with J gene TRBJ2-7; the D gene is possibly TRBD1 (6 bases). Looked up from germline, CDR1 is DFQATT and CDR2 is SNEGSKA (reference sequence). V lost 1 base and J 3 bases, leaving 16 bases between the germline ends. The CDR3 sequence is 15 residues long. CDR3 DNA: TGCAGTGCTAGAGCTCAGGGGTCGCCCCTCTACGAGCAGTACGTC. Its protein product is CSARAQGSPLYEQYV.

This clonotype was seen at least ten times. The chain recombines TRBV7-2 with TRBJ2-3; no clear D. Trimming pared 1 base from V and 2 bases from J, leaving 7 bases between. The CDR3 is 14 amino acids. Germline V gene sequence: CDR1 SGHTA, CDR2 FQGNSA. In DNA, the CDR3 is TGTGCCAGCAGCTTAGGTCGATACACAGATACGCAGTATTTT. Protein product: CASSLGRYTDTQYF.

The rearrangement joins TRBV6-5 to TRBJ2-5, with D perhaps assigned TRBD1 or TRBD2 (5 bases each). V was pared by 2 bases and J by 4 bases, with 17 bases between. The CDR3 loop spans 16 amino acids. CDR1 is MNHEY, CDR2 SVGAGI, per germline. The CDR3 DNA sequence: TGTGCCAGCAGTTACAGGGGAGTCGGTAGACCAGAGACCCAGTACTTC. Its translation: CASSYRGVGRPETQYF.

The chain links TRBV29-1 to TRBJ2-3; D might be TRBD1 or TRBD2, each matching 5 bases. Germline values: CDR1 SQVTM, CDR2 ANQGSEA. V lost 1 base, J lost 3 bases, and 8 bases lay in between. This CDR3 is 13 amino acids long. Written as DNA, the CDR3 is TGCAGCGTTGAAGCAGGGAGTACAGATACGCAGTATTTT. The encoded protein is CSVEAGSTDTQYF.

This clonotype was recorded a few times. The genes are TRBV7-9 and TRBJ2-7; 14 bases fit TRBD2. The V and J ends lost 5 bases and 3 bases, in that order; junction bases with no gene match: 9. Germline-derived CDR1 and CDR2 are SEHNR and FQNEAQ (reference sequence). The CDR3 sequence is 17 residues long. The CDR3 nucleotides read TGTGCCAGCAGCCAGGGACTAGCGGGGGCTCGGAGCTACGAGCAGTACTTC. Translation: CASSQGLAGARSYEQYF.

The CDR3 coding sequence is TGTGCCAGCAGAATTCTAGCGGGGGGCCCAGATACGCAGTATTTT. As protein: CASRILAGGPDTQYF. The gene calls are TRBV28 and TRBJ2-3; 11 bases agree with TRBD2. CDR3 size: 15 residues. Germline V gene data show CDR1 as MDHEN and CDR2 as SYDVKM. Losses at the gene ends were 6 bases for V and 4 bases for J; bases not matched to a gene: 6.

In its sample, this clonotype was seen a few times. The chain links TRBV20-1 to TRBJ2-2; possible D gene TRBD1, 6 bases. V gave up 0 bases and J gave up 6 bases, with 11 bases separating them. Germline loops: CDR1 DFQATT, CDR2 SNEGSKA (reference sequence). CDR3 length: 14 amino acids. The CDR3 DNA follows: TGCAGTGCTAGAGATCAATACAGGGCCGGGGAGCTGTTTTTT. This sequence encodes CSARDQYRAGELFF.

V is TRBV4-3 and J is TRBJ1-5, with D perhaps TRBD1 (5 bases). Germline CDR1 reads LGHNA; CDR2 reads YSLEER. The V end was cut by 1 base, the J end by 2 bases, with 15 bases between. This CDR3 has 17 amino acids. CDR3 sequence: CASSQGGPKCCNQPQHF. CDR3 in DNA: TGCGCCAGCAGCCAAGGGGGACCAAAGTGCTGCAATCAGCCCCAGCATTTT.